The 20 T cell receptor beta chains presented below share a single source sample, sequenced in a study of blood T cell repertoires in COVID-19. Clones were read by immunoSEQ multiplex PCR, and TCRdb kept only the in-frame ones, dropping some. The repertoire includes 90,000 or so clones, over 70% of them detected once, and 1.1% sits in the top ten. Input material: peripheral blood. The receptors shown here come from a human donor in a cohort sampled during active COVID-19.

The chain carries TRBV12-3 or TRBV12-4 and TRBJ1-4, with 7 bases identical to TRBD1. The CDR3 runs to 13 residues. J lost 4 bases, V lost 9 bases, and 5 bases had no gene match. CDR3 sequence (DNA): TGTGCCAGTCGACAGGGAAATAATGAAAAACTGTTTTTT. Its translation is CASRQGNNEKLFF.

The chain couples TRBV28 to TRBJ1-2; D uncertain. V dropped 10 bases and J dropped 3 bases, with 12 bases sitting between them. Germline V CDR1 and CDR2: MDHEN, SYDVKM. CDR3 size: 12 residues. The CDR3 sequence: CAITGGYYGYTF. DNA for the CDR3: TGTGCCATTACGGGAGGGTACTATGGCTACACCTTC.

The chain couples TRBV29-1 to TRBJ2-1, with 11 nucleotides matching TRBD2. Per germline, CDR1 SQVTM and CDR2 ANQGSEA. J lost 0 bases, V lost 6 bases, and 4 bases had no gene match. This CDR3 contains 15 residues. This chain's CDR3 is CSVDTSGSSYNEQFF. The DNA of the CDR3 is TGCAGCGTCGATACTAGCGGGAGCTCCTACAATGAGCAGTTCTTC.

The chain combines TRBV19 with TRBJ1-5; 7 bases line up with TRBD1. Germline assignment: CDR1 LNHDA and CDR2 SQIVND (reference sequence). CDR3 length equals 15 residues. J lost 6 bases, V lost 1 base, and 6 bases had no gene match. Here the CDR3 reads CASSIGRGQRQPQHF. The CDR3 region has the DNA TGTGCCAGTAGTATAGGAAGGGGGCAACGTCAGCCCCAGCATTTT. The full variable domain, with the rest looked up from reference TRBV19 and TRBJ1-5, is DGGITQSPKYLFRKEGQNVTLSCEQNLNHDAMYWYRQDPGQGLRLIYYSQIVNDFQKGDIAEGYSVSREKKESFPLTVTSAQKNPTAFYLCASSIGRGQRQPQHFGDGTRLSIL.

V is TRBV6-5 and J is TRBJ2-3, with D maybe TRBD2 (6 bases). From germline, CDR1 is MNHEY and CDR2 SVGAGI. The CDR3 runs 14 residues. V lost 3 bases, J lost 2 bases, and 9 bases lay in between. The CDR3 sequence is CASSYRTITDTQYF. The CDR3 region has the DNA TGTGCCAGCAGTTATAGGACTATCACAGATACGCAGTATTTT.

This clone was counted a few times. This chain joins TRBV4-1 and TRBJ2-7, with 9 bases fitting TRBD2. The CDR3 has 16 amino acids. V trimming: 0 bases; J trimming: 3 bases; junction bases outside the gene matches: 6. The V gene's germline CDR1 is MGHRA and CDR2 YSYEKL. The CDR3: CASSQDRASGNYEQYF. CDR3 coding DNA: TGCGCCAGCAGCCAAGATCGGGCTAGCGGGAACTACGAGCAGTACTTC.

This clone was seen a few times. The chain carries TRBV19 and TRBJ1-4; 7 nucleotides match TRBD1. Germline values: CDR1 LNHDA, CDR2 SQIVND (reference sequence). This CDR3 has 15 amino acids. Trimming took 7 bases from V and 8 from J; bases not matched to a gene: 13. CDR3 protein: CASTLNRGSGEKLFF. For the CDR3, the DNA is TGTGCCAGTACCTTAAACAGGGGATCAGGGGAAAAACTGTTTTTT.

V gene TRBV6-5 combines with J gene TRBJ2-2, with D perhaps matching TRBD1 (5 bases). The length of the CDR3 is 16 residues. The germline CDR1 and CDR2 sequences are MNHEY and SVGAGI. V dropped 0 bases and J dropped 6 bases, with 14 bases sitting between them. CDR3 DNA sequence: TGTGCCAGCAGTTACTCATTTACAGGACAAGCCGGGGAGCTGTTTTTT. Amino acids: CASSYSFTGQAGELFF.

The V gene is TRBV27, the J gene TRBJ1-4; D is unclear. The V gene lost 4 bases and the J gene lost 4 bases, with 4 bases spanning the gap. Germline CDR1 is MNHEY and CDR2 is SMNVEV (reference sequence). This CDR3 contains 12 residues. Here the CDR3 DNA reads TGTGCCAGCAGTTCCAATAATGAAAAACTGTTTTTT. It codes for CASSSNNEKLFF.

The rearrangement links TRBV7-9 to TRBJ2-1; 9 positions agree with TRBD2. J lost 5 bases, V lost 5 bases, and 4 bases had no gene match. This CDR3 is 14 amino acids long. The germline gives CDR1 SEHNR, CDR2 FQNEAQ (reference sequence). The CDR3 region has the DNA TGTGCCAGCAGCCGGGGACTAGCAGACAATGAGCAGTTCTTC. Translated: CASSRGLADNEQFF.

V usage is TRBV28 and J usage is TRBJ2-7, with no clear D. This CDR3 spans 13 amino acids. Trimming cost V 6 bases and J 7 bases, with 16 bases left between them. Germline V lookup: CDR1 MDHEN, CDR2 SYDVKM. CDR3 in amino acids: CASRFSVSGEQYF. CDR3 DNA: TGTGCCAGCAGATTCAGCGTCTCGGGTGAGCAGTACTTC.

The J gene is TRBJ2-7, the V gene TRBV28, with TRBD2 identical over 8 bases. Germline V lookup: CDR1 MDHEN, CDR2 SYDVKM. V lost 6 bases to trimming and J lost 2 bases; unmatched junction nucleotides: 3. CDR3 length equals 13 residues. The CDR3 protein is CASSLAGPYEQYF. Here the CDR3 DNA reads TGTGCCAGCAGCTTAGCGGGACCCTACGAGCAGTACTTC.

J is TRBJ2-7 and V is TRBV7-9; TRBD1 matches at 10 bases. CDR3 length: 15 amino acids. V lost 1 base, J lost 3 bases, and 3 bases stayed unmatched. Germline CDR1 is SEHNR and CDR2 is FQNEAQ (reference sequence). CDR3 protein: CASSLVGTGDYEQYF. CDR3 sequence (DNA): TGTGCCAGCAGCTTAGTGGGGACAGGGGACTACGAGCAGTACTTC.

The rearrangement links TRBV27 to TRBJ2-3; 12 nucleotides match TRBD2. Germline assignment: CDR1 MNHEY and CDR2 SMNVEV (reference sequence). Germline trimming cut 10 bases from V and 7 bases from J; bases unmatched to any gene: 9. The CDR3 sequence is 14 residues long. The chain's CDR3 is CATATSGSKNTQYF. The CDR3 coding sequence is TGTGCCACCGCGACTAGCGGGAGTAAGAATACGCAGTATTTT.

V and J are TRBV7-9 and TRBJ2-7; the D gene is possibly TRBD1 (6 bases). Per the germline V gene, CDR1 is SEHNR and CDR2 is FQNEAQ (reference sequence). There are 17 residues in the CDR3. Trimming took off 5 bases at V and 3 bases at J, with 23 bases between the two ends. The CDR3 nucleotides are TGTGCCAGCAGCCCCCCGGGCCCCGGGACAAATATCTACGAGCAGTACTTC. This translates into CASSPPGPGTNIYEQYF.

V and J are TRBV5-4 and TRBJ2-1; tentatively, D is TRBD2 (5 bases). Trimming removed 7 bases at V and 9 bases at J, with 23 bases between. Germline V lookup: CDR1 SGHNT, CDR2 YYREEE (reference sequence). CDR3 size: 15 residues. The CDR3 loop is CASGSRETVASEQFF. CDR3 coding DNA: TGTGCCAGCGGGTCCCGCGAAACGGTAGCGAGTGAGCAGTTCTTC.

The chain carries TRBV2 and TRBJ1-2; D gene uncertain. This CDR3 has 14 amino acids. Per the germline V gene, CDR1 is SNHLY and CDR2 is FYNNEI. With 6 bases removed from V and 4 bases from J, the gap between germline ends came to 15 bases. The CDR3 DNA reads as TGTGCCAGCAGCCATGACATAAAGACCTATGGCTACACCTTC. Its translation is CASSHDIKTYGYTF.

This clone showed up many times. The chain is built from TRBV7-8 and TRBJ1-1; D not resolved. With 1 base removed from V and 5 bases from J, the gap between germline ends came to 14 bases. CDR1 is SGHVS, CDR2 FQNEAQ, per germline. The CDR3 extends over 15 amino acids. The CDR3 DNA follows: TGTGCCAGCAGCTTAGTCTTGGGGAGTACAACTGAAGCTTTCTTT. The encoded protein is CASSLVLGSTTEAFF.

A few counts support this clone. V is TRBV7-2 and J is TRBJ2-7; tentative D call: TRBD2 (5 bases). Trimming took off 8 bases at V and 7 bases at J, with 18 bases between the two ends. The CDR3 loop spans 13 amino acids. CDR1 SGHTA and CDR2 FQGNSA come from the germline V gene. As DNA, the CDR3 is TGTGCCAGCTCCCCGGACTCGTTCGGGGAGCAGTACTTC. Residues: CASSPDSFGEQYF. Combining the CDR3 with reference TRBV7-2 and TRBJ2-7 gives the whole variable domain GAGVSQSPSNKVTEKGKDVELRCDPISGHTALYWYRQSLGQGLEFLIYFQGNSAPDKSGLPSDRFSAERTGGSVSTLTIQRTQQEDSAVYLCASSPDSFGEQYFGPGTRLTVT.

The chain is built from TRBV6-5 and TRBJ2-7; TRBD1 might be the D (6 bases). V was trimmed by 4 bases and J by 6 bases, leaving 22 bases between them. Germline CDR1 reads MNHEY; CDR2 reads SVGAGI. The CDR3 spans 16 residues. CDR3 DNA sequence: TGTGCCAGCAGTTTTGCAGTAACTCAGGGGATAGGCGAGCAGTACTTC. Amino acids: CASSFAVTQGIGEQYF.